This TCR beta chain was recovered during a study of T-cell reconstitution after alpha-beta-depleted transplantation in children. Study results and caveats: After one year, T-cell counts and TCRbeta diversity mostly came from new T cells. Some patients' high day-60 TCRbeta diversity was attributed to recipient cells surviving conditioning.

Per the germline V gene, CDR1 is SGHRS and CDR2 is YFSETQ. The CDR3 is 14 amino acids. Trimming removed 4 bases from V and 3 bases from J; junction bases left unmatched: 4. This sample's TCRbeta library carried unique molecular identifier barcodes. TCRdb reanalysed the PCR reads using MiXCR and keeps one entry per CDR3 protein. The table shows about 830,000 distinct CDR3 sequences, with roughly 16% occurring only once. Turning to this clonotype: Its antigen is unidentified.

The chain is built from TRBV5-1 and TRBJ1-2; 9 nucleotides agree with TRBD1. This TCR derives from a male patient younger than 18 who had a stem cell transplant for acute lymphoblastic leukemia, so the T cells may come from the graft donor. The source material was PBMCs, mostly from graft donor cells, sampled 360 days after TCRalphabeta/CD19-depleted stem cell transplant. The CDR3 sequence is CASSPDRGHYGYTF. Here the CDR3 DNA reads TGCGCCAGCAGCCCGGACAGGGGTCACTATGGCTACACCTTC.